These 30 T cell receptor beta chains originate from one sample sequenced in a study of graft-versus-host responses after intestinal transplantation. Clones were read by immunoSEQ multiplex PCR, and TCRdb kept only the in-frame ones, dropping some. The repertoire holds approximately 130,000 clones, with roughly 92% as singletons. Antigen specificity for these receptors is unknown. The sample in question was unstimulated CD4+ T cells sorted from spleen or lymph node cells, obtained before intestinal transplant. The receptors come from a human donor who received an intestinal transplant.

V and J are TRBV5-8 and TRBJ2-7; a weak D match, TRBD1 (6 bases). CDR1 is SGHTS, CDR2 YDEGEE, per germline. Trimming shortened V by 7 bases and J by 3 bases, and 14 bases separated the two germline ends. This CDR3 comprises 13 residues. This CDR3 is CASDGDIHYEQYF. The CDR3 region has the DNA TGTGCCAGCGACGGGGACATCCACTACGAGCAGTACTTC.

This chain joins TRBV2 and TRBJ1-1; a possible D gene is TRBD1 (6 bases). Germline CDR1 SNHLY, CDR2 FYNNEI. This CDR3 is built from 9 residues. Trimming stripped 6 bases from V and 14 bases from J, with 10 bases between. The chain's CDR3 is CASSLQGFF. CDR3 nucleotide sequence: TGTGCCAGCAGCCTACAGGGATTCTTT.

This clone was found a few times. CDR3 loop: CASSRTDRNTIYF. The CDR3 DNA follows: TGTGCCAGCAGCCGGACGGACCGAAACACCATATATTTT. The chain couples TRBV5-6 to TRBJ1-3; D not resolved. Trimming took off 4 bases at V and 5 bases at J, with 10 bases between the two ends. CDR3 length equals 13 residues. CDR1 is SGHDT, CDR2 YYEEEE, per germline.

The V call is TRBV19, the J call TRBJ1-2; D may be TRBD1 (6 bases). CDR3 length: 16 amino acids. V lost 5 bases and J lost 6, with 22 bases in between. Germline CDR1 reads LNHDA; CDR2 reads SQIVND (reference sequence). In DNA form, the CDR3 reads TGTGCCAGTAGTCCGAGTAGCAGGGGTCAGGCTGATGGCTACACCTTC. Translating gives CASSPSSRGQADGYTF.

About this clone: At the DNA level, this CDR3 is encoded by other sequences in the same sample as well. The V gene is TRBV9, the J gene TRBJ1-3; D call uncertain. V was trimmed by 0 bases and J by 0 bases, leaving 7 bases between them. The V gene's germline CDR1 is SGDLS and CDR2 YYNGEE. The CDR3 extends over 15 amino acids. The CDR3 bases are TGTGCCAGCAGCGTAGAGAGTTACTCTGGAAACACCATATATTTT. It yields the protein CASSVESYSGNTIYF. Using reference TRBV9 and TRBJ1-3 for the parts outside the CDR3, the full variable domain is DSGVTQTPKHLITATGQRVTLRCSPRSGDLSVYWYQQSLDQGLQFLIQYYNGEERAKGNILERFSAQQFPDLHSELNLSSLELGDSALYFCASSVESYSGNTIYFGEGSWLTVV.

This clone was observed a handful of times. The rearrangement links TRBV9 to TRBJ2-1, with 13 bases that match TRBD2. V lost 0 bases, J lost 10 bases, and 10 bases stayed unmatched. Germline V gene data show CDR1 as SGDLS and CDR2 as YYNGEE. The CDR3 spans 17 residues. CDR3 amino acids: CASSVGNALAGGLEQFF. For the CDR3, the DNA is TGTGCCAGCAGCGTAGGAAACGCACTAGCGGGGGGGCTCGAGCAGTTCTTC.

This clone showed up just once. This chain connects TRBV14 to TRBJ2-1, with 8 nucleotides matching TRBD1. The CDR3 totals 16 residues. Germline V gene lookup returns CDR1 SGHDN and CDR2 FVKESK. The junction had 8 bases not matched to a gene; V was cut back by 4 bases and J by 3 bases. CDR3 loop: CASSRRGTGNYNEQFF. CDR3 nucleotide sequence: TGTGCCAGCAGCCGACGCGGGACAGGAAACTACAATGAGCAGTTCTTC.

The rearrangement links TRBV25-1 to TRBJ1-2; D unclear. The V end was cut by 7 bases, the J end by 5 bases, with 17 bases between. The CDR3 length is 14 residues. CDR1 and CDR2 from the germline V gene are MGHDK and SYGVNS. For the CDR3, the DNA is TGTGCCAGCACCGGTAAAACGTTCCCTTATGGCTACACCTTC. This encodes CASTGKTFPYGYTF.

The chain carries TRBV9 and TRBJ1-2; 8 positions agree with TRBD1. The V gene end was trimmed by 2 bases and the J gene end by 4 bases; junction bases not matched to a gene: 7. CDR1 SGDLS and CDR2 YYNGEE come from the germline V gene. The CDR3 totals 15 residues. The CDR3: CASSVDGQGIYGYTF. The CDR3 region has the DNA TGTGCCAGCAGCGTGGATGGACAGGGCATCTATGGCTACACCTTC.

This chain connects TRBV19 to TRBJ1-4; maybe TRBD1 (5 bases). CDR3 length: 14 amino acids. V was cut by 6 bases and J by 0 bases, with 8 bases left in between. Germline CDR1 and CDR2: LNHDA and SQIVND (reference sequence). The CDR3 region has the DNA TGTGCCAGTAGCCAAGGGGCAACTAATGAAAAACTGTTTTTT. It translates to CASSQGATNEKLFF.

V is TRBV9 and J is TRBJ1-6; 9 nucleotides line up with TRBD1. This CDR3 has 14 residues. The V gene's germline CDR1 is SGDLS and CDR2 YYNGEE. Trimming at V came to 4 bases and at J to 6 bases, leaving 2 bases not matched to a gene. The CDR3 DNA reads TGTGCCAGCAGCCTGGGACAGGGTAATTCACCCCTCCACTTT. This sequence encodes CASSLGQGNSPLHF.

The V call is TRBV10-1, the J call TRBJ1-3; D is uncertain. Germline V gives CDR1 WNHNN, CDR2 SYGVQD (reference sequence). Between the trimmed V and J ends, which lost 6 bases and 0 bases, there was a span of 9 bases. This CDR3 comprises 14 residues. CDR3 sequence: CASSPTSSGNTIYF. The DNA for the CDR3 is TGCGCCAGCAGCCCGACTAGCTCTGGAAACACCATATATTTT.

The rearrangement links TRBV28 to TRBJ1-2; D possibly corresponds to TRBD1 (5 bases). V was pared by 6 bases and J by 6 bases, with 14 bases between. Germline V lookup: CDR1 MDHEN, CDR2 SYDVKM. The CDR3 has 13 amino acids. The CDR3 nucleotides are TGTGCCAGCAGCCCGAGGCGGGGGGATGGCTACACCTTC. Its protein product is CASSPRRGDGYTF.

CDR3 residues: CAWAITMGIAEQFF. The DNA for the CDR3 is TGTGCCTGGGCCATTACTATGGGAATCGCTGAGCAGTTCTTC. This chain links TRBV30 with TRBJ2-1; D is ambiguous. Trimming shortened V by 5 bases and J by 9 bases, and 20 bases separated the two germline ends. The CDR3 covers 14 residues. Germline CDR1 is GTSNPN and CDR2 is SVGIG (reference sequence).

The gene calls are TRBV9 and TRBJ2-5; D ambiguous. The CDR3 is 14 residues long. With 0 bases removed from V and 3 bases from J, the gap between germline ends came to 9 bases. The germline CDR1 and CDR2 sequences are SGDLS and YYNGEE. The chain's CDR3 is CASSVGGFKETQYF. DNA of the CDR3: TGTGCCAGCAGCGTAGGGGGTTTTAAAGAGACCCAGTACTTC.

The rearrangement links TRBV4-2 to TRBJ2-1; D may be TRBD1 or TRBD2 (6 bases each). CDR1 and CDR2 from the germline V gene are LGHNA and YNFKEQ. The CDR3 contains 16 residues. V was clipped by 3 bases and J by 4 bases, with 16 bases between them. CDR3 sequence: CASSQFEGGYYNEQFF. Written as DNA, the CDR3 is TGTGCCAGCAGCCAGTTTGAGGGGGGCTATTACAATGAGCAGTTCTTC.

The V call is TRBV5-4, the J call TRBJ1-2, with D perhaps matching TRBD1 (5 bases). CDR1 SGHNT and CDR2 YYREEE come from the germline V gene (reference sequence). This CDR3 is 17 amino acids long. V was cut by 4 bases and J by 5 bases, with 24 bases left in between. Here the CDR3 reads CASSPQVGPQSGYGYTF. The CDR3, as DNA: TGTGCCAGCAGCCCCCAAGTGGGACCCCAGAGCGGGTATGGCTACACCTTC.

V gene TRBV11-2 combines with J gene TRBJ2-7; possible D gene TRBD2, 6 bases. This CDR3 comprises 14 residues. Germline CDR1 SGHAT, CDR2 FQNNGV. Trimming took off 1 base at V and 4 bases at J, with 11 bases between the two ends. The chain's CDR3 is CASSLGRGRYEQYF. CDR3 in DNA: TGTGCCAGCAGCTTAGGGCGGGGCCGATACGAGCAGTACTTC.

The V call is TRBV27, the J call TRBJ1-6; a weak D match, TRBD1 (6 bases). The V gene's germline CDR1 is MNHEY and CDR2 SMNVEV (reference sequence). The CDR3 has 15 amino acids. Trimming took off 7 bases at V and 9 bases at J, with 19 bases between the two ends. CDR3 nucleotides: TGTGCCAGCACGACCTTAGCGGGGGCAAGTTCACCCCTCCACTTT. This codes for CASTTLAGASSPLHF.

The genes are TRBV10-3 and TRBJ1-1; tentatively, D is TRBD1 (6 bases). This CDR3 spans 11 amino acids. Germline V gene sequence: CDR1 ENHRY, CDR2 SYGVKD. Between the trimmed V and J ends, which lost 3 bases and 8 bases, there was a span of 7 bases. The CDR3 region is CAISEGTEAFF. The CDR3, as DNA: TGTGCCATCAGTGAAGGGACAGAAGCTTTCTTT.

The DNA for the CDR3 is TGTGCCAGCAGTTTACAGGGGTGGAATCAGCCCCAGCATTTT. It yields the protein CASSLQGWNQPQHF. J is TRBJ1-5 and V is TRBV27, with TRBD1 as a possible D gene (6 bases). Germline V gene sequence: CDR1 MNHEY, CDR2 SMNVEV (reference sequence). The V end lost 2 bases, the J end lost 4 bases, and 9 bases lay between the germline ends. This CDR3 has 14 residues.

The chain has TRBV19 and TRBJ1-5; a possible D gene is TRBD1 (5 bases). The CDR3 runs 17 residues. Trimming took off 1 base at V and 2 bases at J, with 15 bases between the two ends. The germline gives CDR1 LNHDA, CDR2 SQIVND (reference sequence). The CDR3 here is CASSIGAGSAGNQPQHF. For the CDR3, the DNA is TGTGCCAGTAGTATAGGCGCAGGGAGTGCGGGCAATCAGCCCCAGCATTTT.

This clone has just one count. The chain employs TRBV6-5 and TRBJ2-5, with D tentatively TRBD1 (5 bases). V was shortened by 6 bases and J by 4 bases, with 12 bases between the two germline ends. CDR3 size: 13 residues. Germline values: CDR1 MNHEY, CDR2 SVGAGI. CDR3 region: CASSQGRRETQYF. The DNA for the CDR3 is TGTGCCAGCAGCCAGGGTAGGCGAGAGACCCAGTACTTC.

The chain links TRBV27 to TRBJ1-4, with unresolved D. The CDR3 is 14 residues long. Germline loops: CDR1 MNHEY, CDR2 SMNVEV (reference sequence). V was clipped by 2 bases and J by 5 bases, with 9 bases between them. CDR3 residues: CASSLNRQNEKLFF. The DNA for the CDR3 is TGTGCCAGCAGTTTAAACAGACAAAATGAAAAACTGTTTTTT.

Note on this clone: The CDR3 does not close with the conserved phenylalanine or tryptophan, likely indicating a read error. Because the CDR3's place on the DNA is in doubt, the DNA is left out and the CDR3 is given as listed by TCRdb. This chain uses TRBV6-4 with TRBJ1-5. Germline values: CDR1 MRHNA, CDR2 SNTAGT. Counting both end residues, the CDR3 totals 10 amino acids. CDR3 sequence: CASSDGPGVG.

The table lists this clone with a few counts. The rearrangement joins TRBV19 to TRBJ1-6; D is possibly TRBD1 (6 bases). V was clipped by 6 bases and J by 8 bases, with 14 bases between them. CDR3 length: 14 residues. The germline V gene has CDR1 LNHDA and CDR2 SQIVND (reference sequence). CDR3 nucleotides: TGTGCCAGTAGGCGGGACACCAAATATTCACCCCTCCACTTT. Translated: CASRRDTKYSPLHF.

The rearrangement uses TRBV5-1 and TRBJ1-5; maybe TRBD1 (6 bases). The CDR3 runs 15 residues. CDR1 and CDR2 (germline): SGHRS, YFSETQ. Trimming removed 1 base from V and 3 bases from J, with 11 bases in between. The CDR3 spells CASSLYPGANQPQHF. In DNA, the CDR3 is TGCGCCAGCAGCTTGTACCCAGGGGCCAATCAGCCCCAGCATTTT.

The rearrangement uses TRBV15 and TRBJ1-2; no clear D gene. V lost 1 base to trimming and J lost 3 bases, with 3 bases between them. The CDR3 length is 12 residues. CDR1 and CDR2 from the germline V gene are LNHNV and YYDKDF (reference sequence). The CDR3 DNA follows: TGTGCCACCAGCAGAGCACACTATGGCTACACCTTC. Protein product: CATSRAHYGYTF.

The gene calls are TRBV4-2 and TRBJ2-7; D is undetermined. The CDR3 length is 17 residues. The germline V gene encodes CDR1 LGHNA and CDR2 YNFKEQ. The V gene lost 1 base and the J gene lost 2 bases, with 18 bases spanning the gap. In DNA form, the CDR3 reads TGTGCCAGCAGCCAAGGACCTCTTGGGGAATATGCCTACGAGCAGTACTTC. Its protein product is CASSQGPLGEYAYEQYF.

On this clone: This same CDR3 is encoded by further DNA sequences in the sample. The V gene is TRBV9, the J gene TRBJ1-6; TRBD1 matches 7 bases. Unmatched junction bases numbered 1, after V lost 0 bases and J lost 7 bases. The CDR3 totals 14 residues. CDR1 is SGDLS, CDR2 YYNGEE, per germline. CDR3 nucleotide sequence: TGTGCCAGCAGCGTAGAACAGGGGAATTCACCCCTCCACTTT. It codes for CASSVEQGNSPLHF.